This T cell receptor (beta chain) was documented in a study of T cell responses to AZD1222 COVID-19 vaccine. Study results and limitations: The repertoires were collected only after the peak T cell response. Donors, mostly white British, included more females; clonal diversity was possibly underestimated. A rise in Spike-specific TCR breadth and depth followed two AZD1222 doses. Regions left unmutated in variants are reportedly the target of nearly half of spike-specific TCRs.

The table came from immunoSEQ multiplex PCR; TCRdb's copy has only in-frame clones and leaves some out. The table records approximately 150,000 clones, around 94% of them present only once. With respect to this clone: The antigen is not known.

V was cut by 5 bases and J by 0 bases, with 11 bases left in between. Germline lookup yields CDR1 GTSNPN and CDR2 SVGIG (reference sequence). The CDR3 has 14 residues. This receptor was taken from an adult who received the AZD1222 COVID-19 vaccine. The input for sequencing was peripheral blood, taken 28 days after the second AZD1222 dose. V and J are TRBV30 and TRBJ1-3; D call uncertain. This CDR3 is CAWSRKSSGNTIYF. The CDR3, as DNA: TGTGCCTGGTCTCGAAAGAGCTCTGGAAACACCATATATTTT.